Below, 16 T cell receptor beta chains from the same sample are listed, as sequenced in a study of T-cell reconstitution after alpha-beta-depleted transplantation in children. Unique molecular identifiers were incorporated into the prepared TCRbeta library. MiXCR, applied by TCRdb to the PCR reads, yields one record per CDR3 protein. The table lists 700,000 to 950,000 distinct CDR3 sequences, roughly 15% of them singletons. Specimen: PBMCs, mostly from graft donor cells, collected 360 days after TCRalphabeta/CD19-depleted stem cell transplant. The receptors were sampled from a male patient aged 5 to 17 who had a stem cell transplant for acute lymphoblastic leukemia, so the T cells may come from the graft donor.

This clonotype was seen a few times. The chain uses TRBV4-2 and TRBJ1-3, with 7 positions matching TRBD1. With 4 bases clipped from V and 1 base from J, the junction kept 13 bases outside the gene matches. Germline values: CDR1 LGHNA, CDR2 YNFKEQ. The length of the CDR3 is 18 residues. The CDR3 here is CASSRRQGGLVSGNTIYF. DNA of the CDR3: TGTGCCAGCAGCCGCAGACAGGGAGGGTTGGTATCTGGAAACACCATATATTTT.

In its sample, this clonotype was seen a few times. V gene TRBV4-3 combines with J gene TRBJ2-3, with 7 bases identical to TRBD2. Trimming took 4 bases from V and 0 from J; bases not matched to a gene: 10. The CDR3 covers 17 residues. Germline lookup yields CDR1 LGHNA and CDR2 YSLEER. The CDR3 DNA is TGCGCCAGCAGCCCGAATCCAGCGGGGACTAGCACAGATACGCAGTATTTT. Amino acid sequence: CASSPNPAGTSTDTQYF.

A few counts support this clonotype. This chain uses TRBV7-2 with TRBJ2-3; D is possibly TRBD2 (5 bases). The CDR3 covers 15 residues. V gave up 8 bases and J gave up 0 bases, with 15 bases separating them. Germline V CDR1 and CDR2: SGHTA, FQGNSA. The CDR3 loop is CASAAGYTSTDTQYF. The CDR3 nucleotides are TGTGCCAGCGCGGCGGGTTACACTAGCACAGATACGCAGTATTTT.

The chain recombines TRBV4-1 with TRBJ2-5, with TRBD2 matching 9 bases. The germline V gene encodes CDR1 MGHRA and CDR2 YSYEKL. V was clipped by 4 bases and J by 5 bases; unmatched bases: 8. The CDR3 length is 15 residues. This CDR3 is CASSLIAGVGETQYF. DNA for the CDR3: TGCGCCAGCAGCCTTATAGCGGGAGTGGGGGAGACCCAGTACTTC.

This clonotype was detected ten times or more. The genes are TRBV10-3 and TRBJ1-2, with a weak D call TRBD1 (5 bases). Trimming stripped 3 bases from V and 1 base from J, with 15 bases between. The CDR3 runs 16 residues. CDR1 and CDR2 (germline): ENHRY, SYGVKD. Here the CDR3 DNA reads TGTGCCATCAGTGATCCCGACAGCTGGGATAACTATGGCTACACCTTC. Its translation is CAISDPDSWDNYGYTF.

In this sample, this clonotype turned up many times. The V and J genes are TRBV12-3 or TRBV12-4 and TRBJ2-7, with TRBD1 identical over 10 bases. CDR3 length: 14 residues. With 6 bases clipped from V and 3 bases from J, the junction kept 5 bases outside the gene matches. Here the CDR3 reads CASRGQGGFYEQYF. The CDR3 nucleotides read TGTGCCAGCAGAGGACAGGGGGGCTTCTACGAGCAGTACTTC.

In its sample, this clonotype was seen a few times. This chain uses TRBV4-1 with TRBJ2-3; weak D call: TRBD1 (5 bases). In germline, CDR1 is MGHRA, CDR2 YSYEKL. The CDR3 is made up of 13 amino acids. The germline V and J ends were trimmed by 6 bases and 5 bases, with 12 bases remaining between them. The CDR3, as DNA: TGCGCCAGCAGTCGACAGCAACAAGATACGCAGTATTTT. It encodes CASSRQQQDTQYF.

This clonotype has ten or more counts. This sequence joins TRBV5-1 and TRBJ2-7; TRBD2 matches at 11 bases. The germline CDR1 and CDR2 sequences are SGHRS and YFSETQ. The CDR3 has 17 residues. After removal of 3 bases from V and 2 bases from J, the junction contained 10 bases not matched to a gene. The DNA for the CDR3 is TGCGCCAGCAGCTCTAGCGGGAGGCCCCGTAAAGCCTACGAGCAGTACTTC. Protein product: CASSSSGRPRKAYEQYF.

At least ten counts were recorded for this clonotype. This rearrangement joins TRBV29-1 to TRBJ2-1, with D perhaps being TRBD1 or TRBD2 (5 bases each). Trimming pared 4 bases from V and 4 bases from J, leaving 20 bases between. CDR1 and CDR2 from the germline V gene are SQVTM and ANQGSEA. This CDR3 has 16 residues. The CDR3: CSVGDSRWDGYNEQFF. The CDR3 region has the DNA TGCAGCGTTGGGGATTCTCGGTGGGACGGGTACAATGAGCAGTTCTTC.

This rearrangement joins TRBV2 to TRBJ1-2, with TRBD1 matching 8 bases. Germline V gene lookup returns CDR1 SNHLY and CDR2 FYNNEI. The CDR3 is 16 residues long. J lost 0 bases, V lost 6 bases, and 9 bases had no gene match. CDR3 nucleotide sequence: TGTGCCAGCAGGCGGGACAGGCTTTTCCCTAACTATGGCTACACCTTC. It specifies CASRRDRLFPNYGYTF.

This clonotype was seen repeatedly, ten times or more. The rearrangement uses TRBV5-1 and TRBJ1-1; unclear D gene. Germline assignment: CDR1 SGHRS and CDR2 YFSETQ. The CDR3 extends over 15 amino acids. V dropped 4 bases and J dropped 4 bases, with 17 bases sitting between them. The CDR3 spells CASSEQKLSGTEAFF. Written as DNA, the CDR3 is TGCGCCAGCAGCGAGCAGAAGTTGAGTGGCACTGAAGCTTTCTTT.

This clonotype was picked up a small number of times. The chain carries TRBV6-5 and TRBJ1-4; D uncertain. CDR1 is MNHEY, CDR2 SVGAGI, per germline. CDR3 length: 13 residues. V was clipped by 5 bases and J by 4 bases, with 8 bases between them. The CDR3 nucleotides read TGTGCCAGCAGTAGGACGGTTAATGAAAAACTGTTTTTT. Translation: CASSRTVNEKLFF.

There are a few counts of this clonotype. The V and J genes are TRBV9 and TRBJ2-7, with TRBD2 matching 8 bases. CDR1 is SGDLS, CDR2 YYNGEE, per germline. Trimming removed 0 bases from V and 6 bases from J; junction bases left unmatched: 11. This CDR3 has 16 amino acids. The CDR3 bases are TGTGCCAGCAGCGTAGCCATTCTGGGACGGGGGGGCGAGCAGTACTTC. This sequence encodes CASSVAILGRGGEQYF.

The chain has TRBV18 and TRBJ2-1, with TRBD1 as a possible D gene (7 bases). Germline values: CDR1 KGHSH, CDR2 LQKENI. The CDR3 covers 15 residues. V dropped 2 bases and J dropped 9 bases, with 17 bases sitting between them. The CDR3 bases are TGTGCCAGCTCACCAGGCGTCAGGGGGGCCACTGAGCAGTTCTTC. Its protein product is CASSPGVRGATEQFF.

In its sample, this clonotype was seen a few times. The chain joins TRBV4-1 to TRBJ2-7; 10 bases align to TRBD2. Germline loops: CDR1 MGHRA, CDR2 YSYEKL. The trim removed 3 bases at V and 4 bases at J, leaving 9 bases unmatched. CDR3 length: 16 residues. This CDR3 is CASSQATGTSVYEQYF. The CDR3 nucleotides read TGCGCCAGCAGCCAGGCAACCGGGACTAGCGTGTACGAGCAGTACTTC.

The gene calls are TRBV11-2 and TRBJ2-4; D gene ambiguous. Germline V gene sequence: CDR1 SGHAT, CDR2 FQNNGV. CDR3 length: 14 residues. V dropped 4 bases and J dropped 3 bases, with 10 bases sitting between them. CDR3 DNA sequence: TGTGCCAGCAGCTCACTCATGAGCAAAAACATTCAGTACTTC. Translation: CASSSLMSKNIQYF.